Sequencing of this T cell receptor (beta chain) was carried out in a study of blood T cells in healthy people across ages. A few counts support this clonotype. Looked up from germline, CDR1 is SGHRS and CDR2 is YFSETQ. This CDR3 region has 13 residues. V lost 4 bases and J 11 bases, leaving 18 bases between the germline ends. PCR was performed a second time for about 6 to 12 cycles using a sample-barcoded 5' primer and a J-beta primer mix. Every cDNA molecule bore a tag from a template-switch adaptor containing 12 random nucleotides. TCRdb ran MiXCR on the 5' RACE reads and lists one entry per CDR3 protein. Of 650,000 to 1,000,000 distinct CDR3 sequences in the sample, 36% were seen once.

V is TRBV5-1 and J is TRBJ2-5; the D is unclear. This TCR came from a man aged 18 to 30 in good health. Sequenced material: blood. DNA of the CDR3: TGCGCCAGCAGCCTCCAAAAAACCGATGAGCAGTACTTC. Translating gives CASSLQKTDEQYF.